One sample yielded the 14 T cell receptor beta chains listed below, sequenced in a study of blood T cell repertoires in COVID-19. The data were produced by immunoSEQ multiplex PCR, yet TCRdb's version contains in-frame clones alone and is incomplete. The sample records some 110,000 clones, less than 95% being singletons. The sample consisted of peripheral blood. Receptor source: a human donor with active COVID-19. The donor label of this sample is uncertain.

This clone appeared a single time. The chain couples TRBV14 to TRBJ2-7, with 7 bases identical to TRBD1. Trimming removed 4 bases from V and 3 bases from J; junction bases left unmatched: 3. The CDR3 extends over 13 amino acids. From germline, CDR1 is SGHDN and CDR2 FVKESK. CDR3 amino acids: CASSPRQGYEQYF. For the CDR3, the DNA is TGTGCCAGCAGCCCTCGACAGGGCTACGAGCAGTACTTC.

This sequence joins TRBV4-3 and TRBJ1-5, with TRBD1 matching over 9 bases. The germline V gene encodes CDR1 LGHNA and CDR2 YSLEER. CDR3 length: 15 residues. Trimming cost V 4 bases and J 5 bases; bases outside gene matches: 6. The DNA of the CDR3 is TGCGCCAGCAGCCTTAGCGGGACAGGGTATCAGCCCCAGCATTTT. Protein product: CASSLSGTGYQPQHF.

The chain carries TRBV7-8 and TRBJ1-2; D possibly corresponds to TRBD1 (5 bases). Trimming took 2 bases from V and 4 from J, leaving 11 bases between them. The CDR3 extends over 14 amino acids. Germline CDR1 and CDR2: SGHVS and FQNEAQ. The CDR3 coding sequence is TGTGCCAGCAGCTTACAGACAGTCTTCTATGGCTACACCTTC. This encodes CASSLQTVFYGYTF.

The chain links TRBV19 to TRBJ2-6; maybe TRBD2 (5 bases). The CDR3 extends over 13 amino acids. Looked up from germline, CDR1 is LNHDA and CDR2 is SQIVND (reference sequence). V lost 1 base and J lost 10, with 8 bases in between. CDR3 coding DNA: TGTGCCAGTAGTATAGCCGGGGAAAACGTCCTGACTTTC. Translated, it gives CASSIAGENVLTF.

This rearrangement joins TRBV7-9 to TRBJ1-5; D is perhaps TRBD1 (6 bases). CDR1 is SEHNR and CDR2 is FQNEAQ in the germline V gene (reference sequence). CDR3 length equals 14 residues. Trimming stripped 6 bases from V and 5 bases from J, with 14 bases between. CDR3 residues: CASSTDSGDQPQHF. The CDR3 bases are TGTGCCAGCAGTACGGACAGCGGGGATCAGCCCCAGCATTTT.

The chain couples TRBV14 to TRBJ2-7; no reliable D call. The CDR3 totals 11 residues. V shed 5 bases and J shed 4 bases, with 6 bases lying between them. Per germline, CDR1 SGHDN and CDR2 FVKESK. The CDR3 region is CASSLYYEQYF. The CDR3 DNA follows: TGTGCCAGCAGCTTATATTACGAGCAGTACTTC.

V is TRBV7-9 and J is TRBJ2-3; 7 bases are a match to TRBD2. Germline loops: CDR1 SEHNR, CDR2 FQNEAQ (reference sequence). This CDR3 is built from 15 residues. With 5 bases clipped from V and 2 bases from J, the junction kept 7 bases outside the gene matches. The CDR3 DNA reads TGTGCCAGCAGCCGACTTGGGACTAACACAGATACGCAGTATTTT. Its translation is CASSRLGTNTDTQYF.

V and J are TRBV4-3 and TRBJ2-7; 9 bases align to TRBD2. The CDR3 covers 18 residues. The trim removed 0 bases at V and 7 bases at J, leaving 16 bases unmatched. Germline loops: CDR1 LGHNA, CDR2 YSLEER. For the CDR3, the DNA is TGCGCCAGCAGCCAAGACTGGCGGGGGGGCCCGGGAGGTGTAGAGCAGTACTTC. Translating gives CASSQDWRGGPGGVEQYF.

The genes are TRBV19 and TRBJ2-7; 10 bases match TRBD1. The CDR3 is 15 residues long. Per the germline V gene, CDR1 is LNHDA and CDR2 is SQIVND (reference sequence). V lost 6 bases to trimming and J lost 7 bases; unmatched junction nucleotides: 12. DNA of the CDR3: TGTGCCAGTAGCCGAATCCCGGGACAGGGGTCGGAGCAGTACTTC. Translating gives CASSRIPGQGSEQYF.

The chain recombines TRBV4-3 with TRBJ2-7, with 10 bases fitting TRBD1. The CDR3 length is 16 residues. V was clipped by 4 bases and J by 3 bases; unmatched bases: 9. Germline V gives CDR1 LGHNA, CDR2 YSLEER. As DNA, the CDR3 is TGCGCCAGCAGCCTCACCGCGGGACAGGGGATCTACGAGCAGTACTTC. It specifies CASSLTAGQGIYEQYF.

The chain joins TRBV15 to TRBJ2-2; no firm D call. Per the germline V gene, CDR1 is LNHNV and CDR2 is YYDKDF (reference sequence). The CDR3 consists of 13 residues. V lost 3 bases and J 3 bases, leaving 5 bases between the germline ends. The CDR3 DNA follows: TGTGCCACCAGCAGCGACTACACCGGGGAGCTGTTTTTT. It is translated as CATSSDYTGELFF.

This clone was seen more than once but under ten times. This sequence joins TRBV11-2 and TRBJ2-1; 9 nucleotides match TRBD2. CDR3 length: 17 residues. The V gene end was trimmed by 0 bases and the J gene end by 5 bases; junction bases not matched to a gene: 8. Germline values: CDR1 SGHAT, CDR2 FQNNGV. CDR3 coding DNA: TGTGCCAGCAGCTTAGAATTTAGGCGGGGGGGTAACAATGAGCAGTTCTTC. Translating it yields CASSLEFRRGGNNEQFF. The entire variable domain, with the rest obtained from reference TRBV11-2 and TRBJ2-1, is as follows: EAGVAQSPRYKIIEKRQSVAFWCNPISGHATLYWYQQILGQGPKLLIQFQNNGVVDDSQLPKDRFSAERLKGVDSTLKIQPAKLEDSAVYLCASSLEFRRGGNNEQFFGPGTRLTVL.

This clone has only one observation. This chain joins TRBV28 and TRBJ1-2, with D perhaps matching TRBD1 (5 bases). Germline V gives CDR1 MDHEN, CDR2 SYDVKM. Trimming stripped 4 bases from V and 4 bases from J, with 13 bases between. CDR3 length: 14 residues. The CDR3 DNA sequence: TGTGCCAGCAGTTCAATTACAGGCATCTATGGCTACACCTTC. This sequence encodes CASSSITGIYGYTF.

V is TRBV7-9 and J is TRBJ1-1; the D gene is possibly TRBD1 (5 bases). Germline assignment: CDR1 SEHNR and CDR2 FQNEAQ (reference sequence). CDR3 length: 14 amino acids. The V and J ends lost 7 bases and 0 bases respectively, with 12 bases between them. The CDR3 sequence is CASTVDSVNTEAFF. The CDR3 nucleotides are TGTGCCAGCACCGTAGACAGTGTGAACACTGAAGCTTTCTTT.